The 14 T cell receptor beta chains below all came from one sample that was sequenced in a study of T cell clonality in common variable immunodeficiency. Only in-frame clones appear in the TCRdb table, and some are missing; sequencing was by immunoSEQ multiplex PCR. The sample contains 20,000 or so clones, none of them singletons. Study outcomes and limitations: Common variable immunodeficiency TCR beta sequences reportedly had fewer deletions and N-nucleotide insertions.

Which antigens these TCRs recognize remains unknown. Sequencing input: peripheral blood mononuclear cells. The receptor source for this set is a human donor with common variable immunodeficiency.

This clone rates as medium-sized. The read ends 3 residues before the CDR3 terminus; that terminus is restored from the germline J gene. V is TRBV2 and J is TRBJ1-1, with unresolved D. The CDR3 contains 14 residues. The V end was cut by 2 bases, the J end by 0 bases, with 7 bases between. Germline CDR1 is SNHLY and CDR2 is FYNNEI. The DNA read from the CDR3 is TGTGCCAGCAGTGAACCCCAAATGAACACTGAA. The encoded protein is CASSEPQMNTE. The CDR3, in full, reads CASSEPQMNTEAFF.

This clone was observed many times. The sequence runs out 3 residues before the end of the CDR3; the remainder is reconstructed from the germline J gene. The V gene is TRBV20-1, the J gene TRBJ2-7, with 8 nucleotides matching TRBD1. CDR3 size: 13 residues. CDR1 DFQATT and CDR2 SNEGSKA come from the germline V gene (reference sequence). The V gene end was trimmed by 6 bases and the J gene end by 3 bases; junction bases not matched to a gene: 7. The CDR3 spells CSAETGEDYEQYF. The sequenced CDR3 bases are TGCAGTGCCGAGACAGGGGAAGACTACGAG.

This clone was found many times. The read terminates 3 residues before the CDR3 end, so the remaining end is supplied by the germline J gene. The chain links TRBV20-1 to TRBJ2-6, with 11 bases matching TRBD1. CDR3 length: 19 residues. Germline V CDR1 and CDR2: DFQATT, SNEGSKA (reference sequence). With 6 bases clipped from V and 4 bases from J, the junction kept 17 bases outside the gene matches. The CDR3 loop reads CSAVEARTGGGSGANVLTF. CDR3 DNA (partial): TGCAGTGCCGTGGAAGCCAGGACAGGGGGCGGGTCCGGGGCCAACGTC.

This clone came up many times. Read data end 3 residues before the CDR3 end; the end is taken from the germline J gene. The chain is built from TRBV7-8 and TRBJ1-2; D possibly corresponds to TRBD1 (6 bases). Germline CDR1 reads SGHVS; CDR2 reads FQNEAQ. This CDR3 has 12 residues. The sequenced CDR3 bases are TGTGCCAGCAGGCAGGGTCAGGGGGGC. Protein: CASRQGQGG. The full CDR3 sequence reads CASRQGQGGYTF.

This clone turned up a few times. The CDR3 end lies 3 residues beyond the end of the read and is filled in from the germline J gene. The chain is built from TRBV2 and TRBJ2-7; TRBD1 matches 7 bases. CDR1 and CDR2 from the germline V gene are SNHLY and FYNNEI. The CDR3 runs to 14 residues. The V segment lost 6 bases and the J segment 5 bases; nucleotides outside the gene matches: 10. The CDR3 loop is CASSVPGQKNEQYF. The part of the CDR3 DNA that was read is TGTGCCAGCAGCGTGCCGGGACAGAAGAACGAG.

This clone was counted at least ten times. The read halts 3 residues ahead of the CDR3 end, with the missing end drawn from the germline J gene. This chain uses TRBV11-2 with TRBJ2-2, with D perhaps being TRBD1 or TRBD2 (5 bases each). The CDR3 extends over 14 amino acids. Germline V gives CDR1 SGHAT, CDR2 FQNNGV. V dropped 5 bases and J dropped 7 bases, with 14 bases sitting between them. The chain's CDR3 is CASSPSEGIGELFF. The DNA read from the CDR3 is TGTGCCAGCAGCCCCTCCGAGGGGATCGGGGAG. Full variable domain (missing parts from reference TRBV11-2 and TRBJ2-2): EAGVAQSPRYKIIEKRQSVAFWCNPISGHATLYWYQQILGQGPKLLIQFQNNGVVDDSQLPKDRFSAERLKGVDSTLKIQPAKLEDSAVYLCASSPSEGIGELFFGEGSRLTVL.

This clone was observed a handful of times. The read finishes 3 residues shy of the CDR3 end, and the germline J gene is used to complete it. V and J are TRBV2 and TRBJ1-5; 7 nucleotides match TRBD1. Trimming took 4 bases from V and 4 from J; bases not matched to a gene: 7. The CDR3 is made up of 15 amino acids. CDR1 is SNHLY and CDR2 is FYNNEI in the germline V gene. The sequenced part of the CDR3 DNA is TGTGCCAGCAGTGGTCCGGGACAGCCGAATCAGCCC. Translating gives CASSGPGQPNQP. Given in full, the CDR3 is CASSGPGQPNQPQHF.

This clone was observed many times. The sequenced fragment ends 3 residues before the CDR3 boundary, so the rest is inferred from the germline J gene. The chain joins TRBV19 to TRBJ2-1; D unresolved. V gave up 4 bases and J gave up 0 bases, with 10 bases separating them. This CDR3 comprises 15 residues. Germline loops: CDR1 LNHDA, CDR2 SQIVND (reference sequence). The CDR3 region is CASSTAVYSYNEQFF. The CDR3 DNA, read in part, is TGTGCCAGTAGTACGGCGGTTTACTCCTACAATGAG. Combining the CDR3 with reference TRBV19 and TRBJ2-1 gives the whole variable domain DGGITQSPKYLFRKEGQNVTLSCEQNLNHDAMYWYRQDPGQGLRLIYYSQIVNDFQKGDIAEGYSVSREKKESFPLTVTSAQKNPTAFYLCASSTAVYSYNEQFFGPGTRLTVL.

This clone came up many times. The read falls 3 residues short of the CDR3 end, and the missing part is taken from the germline J gene. The chain has TRBV2 and TRBJ2-2; D may correspond to TRBD1 or TRBD2 (5 bases each). This CDR3 has 15 amino acids. Trimming stripped 8 bases from V and 4 bases from J, with 17 bases between. Germline-derived CDR1 and CDR2 are SNHLY and FYNNEI. CDR3 DNA, as far as it was read: TGTGCCAGCTTTCTTGGGAAGGGGAGCACCGGGGAG. This codes for CASFLGKGSTGE. In full, the CDR3 reads CASFLGKGSTGELFF.

A word on this clone: One junction end disagrees with the germline gene, perhaps due to a read error. The read gets to within 3 residues of the CDR3 end, and the germline J gene fills in the rest. The V and J genes are TRBV19 and TRBJ1-5; the D is unclear. Per germline, CDR1 LNHDA and CDR2 SQIVND (reference sequence). CDR3 size: 14 residues. CDR3 loop: CASSLDGSNQPQHF. Partial CDR3 DNA: TGTGCCAGTAGTCTAGACGGGAGCAATCAGCCC.

This clone turned up a few times. Coverage ceases 3 residues before the CDR3 finishes, and the germline J gene fills in the end. The chain links TRBV19 to TRBJ1-1; 7 bases fit TRBD1. V was clipped by 7 bases and J by 4 bases; unmatched bases: 3. The germline gives CDR1 LNHDA, CDR2 SQIVND (reference sequence). The length of the CDR3 is 12 residues. CDR3 DNA (partial): TGTGCCAGTAATTACAGGGGCACTGAA. The encoded protein is CASNYRGTE. The whole CDR3 sequence reads CASNYRGTEAFF.

The table lists this clone with many counts. This CDR3 is CASSPSGRMGNEQFF. The covered CDR3 bases are TGTGCCAGCTCTCCTAGCGGGAGAATGGGGAATGAG. V and J are TRBV2 and TRBJ2-1; 10 bases match TRBD2. The read is 3 residues too short to cover the CDR3 end, so that end is filled in from the germline J gene. After removal of 8 bases from V and 7 bases from J, the junction contained 11 bases not matched to a gene. The CDR3 runs to 15 residues. Germline V gene data show CDR1 as SNHLY and CDR2 as FYNNEI.

Note on this clone: The CDR3 is cut off 3 residues early in the read; its end comes from the germline J gene. The V gene is TRBV18, the J gene TRBJ1-5; 9 positions match TRBD1. The CDR3 is 15 residues long. Germline CDR1 and CDR2: KGHSH and LQKENI. The V and J ends lost 5 bases and 6 bases, in that order; junction bases with no gene match: 8. CDR3 loop: CASSAGTGLTQPQHF. The sequenced CDR3 bases are TGTGCCAGCTCAGCGGGGACAGGGCTTACTCAGCCC. Full variable domain (outside the CDR3, taken from reference TRBV18 and TRBJ1-5): NAGVMQNPRHLVRRRGQEARLRCSPMKGHSHVYWYRQLPEEGLKFMVYLQKENIIDESGMPKERFSAEFPKEGPSILRIQQVVRGDSAAYFCASSAGTGLTQPQHFGDGTRLSIL.

This clone is medium-sized within its sample. The read terminates 3 residues ahead of where the CDR3 ends, so the germline J gene completes it. The V call is TRBV29-1, the J call TRBJ2-5, with D uncertain. The V gene's germline CDR1 is SQVTM and CDR2 ANQGSEA. This CDR3 contains 13 residues. The V gene lost 4 bases and the J gene lost 5 bases, with 14 bases spanning the gap. The CDR3 here is CSVVISLGETQYF. CDR3 DNA, as far as it was read: TGCAGCGTTGTCATTAGCCTCGGGGAGACC.